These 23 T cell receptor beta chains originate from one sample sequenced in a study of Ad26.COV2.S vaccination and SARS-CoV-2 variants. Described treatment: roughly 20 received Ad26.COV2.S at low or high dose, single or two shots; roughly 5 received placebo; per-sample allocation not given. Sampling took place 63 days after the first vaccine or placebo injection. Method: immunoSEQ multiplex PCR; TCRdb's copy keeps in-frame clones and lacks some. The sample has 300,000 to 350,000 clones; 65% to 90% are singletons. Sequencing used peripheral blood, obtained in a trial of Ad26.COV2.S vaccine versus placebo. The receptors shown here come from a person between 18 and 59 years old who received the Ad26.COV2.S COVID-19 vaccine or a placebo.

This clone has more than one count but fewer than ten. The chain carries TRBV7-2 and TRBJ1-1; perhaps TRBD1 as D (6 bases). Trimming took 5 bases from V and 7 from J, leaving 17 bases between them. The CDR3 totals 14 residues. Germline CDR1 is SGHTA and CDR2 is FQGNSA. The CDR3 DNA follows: TGTGCCAGCAGCCCCACGGACAGCTTTATTGAAGCTTTCTTT. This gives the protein CASSPTDSFIEAFF.

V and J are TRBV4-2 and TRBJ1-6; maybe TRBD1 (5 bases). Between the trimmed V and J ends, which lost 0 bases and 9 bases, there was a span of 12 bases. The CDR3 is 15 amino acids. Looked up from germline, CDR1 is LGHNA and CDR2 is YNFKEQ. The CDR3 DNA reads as TGTGCCAGCAGCCAAGATCCGGGACTGACTTCACCCCTCCACTTT. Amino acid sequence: CASSQDPGLTSPLHF.

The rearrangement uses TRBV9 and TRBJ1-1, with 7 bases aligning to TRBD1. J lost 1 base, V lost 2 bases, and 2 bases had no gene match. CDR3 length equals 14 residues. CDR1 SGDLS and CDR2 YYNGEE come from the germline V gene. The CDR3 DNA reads TGTGCCAGCAGCGTCGGGACAGAGAACACTGAAGCTTTCTTT. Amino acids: CASSVGTENTEAFF.

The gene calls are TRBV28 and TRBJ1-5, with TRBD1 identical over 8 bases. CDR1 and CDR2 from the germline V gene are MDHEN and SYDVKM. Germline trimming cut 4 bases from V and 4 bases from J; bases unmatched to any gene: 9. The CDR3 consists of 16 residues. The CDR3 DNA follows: TGTGCCAGCAGTTCGCCGCGGACAGGGTTTAATCAGCCCCAGCATTTT. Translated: CASSSPRTGFNQPQHF. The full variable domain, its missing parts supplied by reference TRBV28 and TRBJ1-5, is DVKVTQSSRYLVKRTGEKVFLECVQDMDHENMFWYRQDPGLGLRLIYFSYDVKMKEKGDIPEGYSVSREKKERFSLILESASTNQTSMYLCASSSPRTGFNQPQHFGDGTRLSIL.

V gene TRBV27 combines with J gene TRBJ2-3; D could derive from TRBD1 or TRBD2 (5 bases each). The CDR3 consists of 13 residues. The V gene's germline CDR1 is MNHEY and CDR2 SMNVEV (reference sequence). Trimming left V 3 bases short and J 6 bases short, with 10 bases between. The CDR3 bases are TGTGCCAGCAGTTTGAGGGGCGCGGATACGCAGTATTTT. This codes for CASSLRGADTQYF.

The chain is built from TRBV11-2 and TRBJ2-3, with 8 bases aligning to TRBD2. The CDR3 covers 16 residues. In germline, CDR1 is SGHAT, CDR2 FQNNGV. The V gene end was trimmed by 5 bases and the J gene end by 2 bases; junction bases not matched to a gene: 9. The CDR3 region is CASSATSGVPTDTQYF. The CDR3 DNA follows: TGTGCCAGCAGCGCTACTAGCGGAGTCCCCACAGATACGCAGTATTTT. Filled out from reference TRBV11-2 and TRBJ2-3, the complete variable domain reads EAGVAQSPRYKIIEKRQSVAFWCNPISGHATLYWYQQILGQGPKLLIQFQNNGVVDDSQLPKDRFSAERLKGVDSTLKIQPAKLEDSAVYLCASSATSGVPTDTQYFGPGTRLTVL.

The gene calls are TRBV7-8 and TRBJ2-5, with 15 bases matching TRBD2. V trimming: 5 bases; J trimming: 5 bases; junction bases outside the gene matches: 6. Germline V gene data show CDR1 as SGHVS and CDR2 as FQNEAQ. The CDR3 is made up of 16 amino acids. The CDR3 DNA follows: TGTGCCAGCAGCACCGGACTAGCGGGAGGGTGGGAGACCCAGTACTTC. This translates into CASSTGLAGGWETQYF.

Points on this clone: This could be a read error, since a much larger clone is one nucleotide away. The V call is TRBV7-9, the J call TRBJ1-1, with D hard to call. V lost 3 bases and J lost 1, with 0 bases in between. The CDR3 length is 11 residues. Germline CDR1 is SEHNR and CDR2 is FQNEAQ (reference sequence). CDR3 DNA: TGTGCCAGCAGCTTGAACACTGAAGCTTTCTTT. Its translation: CASSLNTEAFF.

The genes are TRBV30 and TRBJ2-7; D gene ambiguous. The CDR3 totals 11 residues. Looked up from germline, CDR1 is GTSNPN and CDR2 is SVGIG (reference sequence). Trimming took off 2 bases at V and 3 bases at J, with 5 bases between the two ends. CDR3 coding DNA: TGTGCCTGGAGTAACGTCTACGAGCAGTACTTC. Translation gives CAWSNVYEQYF.

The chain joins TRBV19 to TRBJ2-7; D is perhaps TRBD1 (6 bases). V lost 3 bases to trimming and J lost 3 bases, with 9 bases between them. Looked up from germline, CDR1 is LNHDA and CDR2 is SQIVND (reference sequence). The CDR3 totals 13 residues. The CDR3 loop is CASSMAGVYEQYF. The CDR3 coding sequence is TGTGCCAGTAGTATGGCAGGGGTCTACGAGCAGTACTTC.

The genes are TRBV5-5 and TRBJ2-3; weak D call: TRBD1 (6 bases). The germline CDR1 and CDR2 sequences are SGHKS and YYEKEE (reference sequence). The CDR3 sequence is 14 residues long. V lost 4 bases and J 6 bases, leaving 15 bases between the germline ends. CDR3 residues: CASSHPQRGDTQYF. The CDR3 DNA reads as TGTGCCAGCAGCCACCCCCAAAGGGGGGATACGCAGTATTTT.

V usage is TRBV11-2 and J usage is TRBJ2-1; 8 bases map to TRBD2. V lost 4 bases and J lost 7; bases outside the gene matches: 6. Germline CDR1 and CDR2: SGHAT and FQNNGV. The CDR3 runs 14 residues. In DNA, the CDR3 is TGTGCCAGCAGCTGGACGGGACTAGGAAATGAGCAGTTCTTC. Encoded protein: CASSWTGLGNEQFF.

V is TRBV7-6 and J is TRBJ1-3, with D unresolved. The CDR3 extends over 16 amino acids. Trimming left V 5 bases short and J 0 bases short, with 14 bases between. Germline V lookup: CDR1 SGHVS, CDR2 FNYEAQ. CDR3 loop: CASSRLGGISGNTIYF. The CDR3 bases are TGTGCCAGCAGCCGCCTGGGAGGAATCTCTGGAAACACCATATATTTT.

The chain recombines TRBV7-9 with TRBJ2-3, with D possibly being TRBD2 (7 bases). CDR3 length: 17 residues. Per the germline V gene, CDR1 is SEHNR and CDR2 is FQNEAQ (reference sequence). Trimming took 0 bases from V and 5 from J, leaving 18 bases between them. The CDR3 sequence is CASSLAARGRGGDTQYF. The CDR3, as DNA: TGTGCCAGCAGCTTAGCGGCCAGGGGAAGGGGGGGAGATACGCAGTATTTT.

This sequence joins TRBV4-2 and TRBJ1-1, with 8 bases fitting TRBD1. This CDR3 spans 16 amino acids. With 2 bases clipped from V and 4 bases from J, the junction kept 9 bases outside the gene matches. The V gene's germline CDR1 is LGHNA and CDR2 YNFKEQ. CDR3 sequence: CASSQPTGTGSTEAFF. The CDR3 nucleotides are TGTGCCAGCAGCCAACCCACCGGGACAGGAAGCACTGAAGCTTTCTTT.

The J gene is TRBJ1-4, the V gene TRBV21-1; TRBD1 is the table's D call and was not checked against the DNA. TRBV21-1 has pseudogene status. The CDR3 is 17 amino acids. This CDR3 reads CASSKGSTGRRREKLFF. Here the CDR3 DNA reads TGTGCCAGCAGCAAAGGGTCAACAGGGCGAAGGCGTGAAAAACTGTTTTTT.

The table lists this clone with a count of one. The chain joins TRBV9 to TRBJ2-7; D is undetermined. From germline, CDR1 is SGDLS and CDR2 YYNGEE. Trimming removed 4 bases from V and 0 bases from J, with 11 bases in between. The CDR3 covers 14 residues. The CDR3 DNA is TGTGCCAGCAGCATCACTAAAGACTCCTACGAGCAGTACTTC. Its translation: CASSITKDSYEQYF.

In DNA form, the CDR3 reads TGTGCCAGCAGCCCCTACAGGGGAACCTACGAGCAGTACTTC. It codes for CASSPYRGTYEQYF. This chain joins TRBV7-2 and TRBJ2-7, with TRBD1 matching 7 bases. V was clipped by 5 bases and J by 2 bases; unmatched bases: 6. Germline V gives CDR1 SGHTA, CDR2 FQGNSA. The CDR3 extends over 14 amino acids.

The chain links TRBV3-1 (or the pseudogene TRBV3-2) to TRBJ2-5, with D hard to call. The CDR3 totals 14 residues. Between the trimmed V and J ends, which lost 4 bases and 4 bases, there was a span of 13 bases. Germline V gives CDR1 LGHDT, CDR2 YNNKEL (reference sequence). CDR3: CASSPRLSGETQYF. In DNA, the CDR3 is TGTGCCAGCAGCCCCCGGTTGAGTGGAGAGACCCAGTACTTC.

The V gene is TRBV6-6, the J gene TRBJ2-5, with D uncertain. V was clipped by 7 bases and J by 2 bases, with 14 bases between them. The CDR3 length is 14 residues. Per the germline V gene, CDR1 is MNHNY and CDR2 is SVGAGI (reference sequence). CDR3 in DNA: TGTGCCAGCACCGACCTGGCCCAGCAAGAGACCCAGTACTTC. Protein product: CASTDLAQQETQYF.

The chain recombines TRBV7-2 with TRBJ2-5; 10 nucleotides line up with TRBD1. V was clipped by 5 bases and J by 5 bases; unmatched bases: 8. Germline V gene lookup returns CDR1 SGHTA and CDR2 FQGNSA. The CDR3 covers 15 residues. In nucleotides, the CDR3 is TGTGCCAGCAGCCCTCAGGGACAGGGGAGGGAGACCCAGTACTTC. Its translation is CASSPQGQGRETQYF.

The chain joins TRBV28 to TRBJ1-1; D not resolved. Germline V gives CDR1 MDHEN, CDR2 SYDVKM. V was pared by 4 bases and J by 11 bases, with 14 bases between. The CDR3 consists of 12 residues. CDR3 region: CASSSAKGRAFF. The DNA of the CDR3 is TGTGCCAGCAGTTCCGCCAAGGGTCGGGCTTTCTTT.

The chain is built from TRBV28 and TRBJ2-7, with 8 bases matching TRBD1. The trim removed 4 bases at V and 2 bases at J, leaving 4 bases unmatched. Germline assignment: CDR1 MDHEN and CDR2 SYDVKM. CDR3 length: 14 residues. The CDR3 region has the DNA TGTGCCAGCAGTTACGGACAGGGCCCCTACGAGCAGTACTTC. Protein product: CASSYGQGPYEQYF.